This T cell receptor (beta chain) was identified in a study of blood T cell repertoires in COVID-19. Study overall: Material from acute and convalescent COVID-19 was sourced from the United States, Italy and Spain.

Some clones are missing from TCRdb's copy, which holds only in-frame ones; the method was immunoSEQ multiplex PCR. The sample contains some 300,000 clones, just under 90% of which appear only once. Individuals drawn from under 30 US areas were roughly 18 to 95 years old. Participant-given clinical history determined each cohort assignment. Recovery meant two consecutive negative NP/OP PCR tests, professional clearance, or resolved symptoms. The CDR3 length is 14 residues. Germline V CDR1 and CDR2: SGHKS, YYEKEE (reference sequence). The V and J ends lost 3 bases and 1 base respectively, with 10 bases between them.

The V call is TRBV5-5, the J call TRBJ1-1; D perhaps matches TRBD1 (5 bases). The sequenced material came from PBMCs or T cells enriched from blood (not recorded which). The TCR originated in a woman in her thirties who had recovered from COVID-19. The CDR3: CASSWTTANTEAFF. For the CDR3, the DNA is TGTGCCAGCAGCTGGACGACAGCGAACACTGAAGCTTTCTTT.